This is a list of T cell receptor beta chains from one sample in a study of T cell responses to AZD1222 COVID-19 vaccine. Assay used: immunoSEQ multiplex PCR; TCRdb lists only in-frame clones, some missing. Here the sample spans more than 150,000 clones, 90% being singletons. The sample was peripheral blood, taken on day 0 of AZD1222 vaccination. The receptors originated from an adult in good health. Both conserved end residues are part of each CDR3. Each record gives: D gene, J gene, clone size, V gene, CDR3 DNA, CDR3 protein. The D gene is left open where the match is weak. The size of a clone is reported for some rows only, either as once, few or many, or as a class for expanded clones.

d_call: TRBD1
j_call: TRBJ1-6
clone_size: -
v_call: TRBV6-5
cdr3_nt: TGTGCCAGCAGTCCCCCGGGACAGGGGAGTTCACCCCTCCACTTT
cdr3_aa: CASSPPGQGSSPLHF

d_call: TRBD1
j_call: TRBJ1-5
clone_size: -
v_call: TRBV27
cdr3_nt: TGTGCCAGCAGTTCAACAGGGGGAAGTTATCAGCCCCAGCATTTT
cdr3_aa: CASSSTGGSYQPQHF

d_call: TRBD1
j_call: TRBJ2-7
clone_size: -
v_call: TRBV7-9
cdr3_nt: TGTGCCAGCAGCTTAGATGGGACAGGGGGCGAGCAGTACTTC
cdr3_aa: CASSLDGTGGEQYF

d_call: -
j_call: TRBJ1-1
clone_size: -
v_call: TRBV19
cdr3_nt: TGTGCCAGTACCAGCGATTTGCGGTGGGACACTGAAGCTTTCTTT
cdr3_aa: CASTSDLRWDTEAFF

d_call: TRBD1
j_call: TRBJ1-5
clone_size: -
v_call: TRBV4-1
cdr3_nt: TGCGCCAGCAGCCAAGGGAAGGCGACAGGGCGACGCCAGCCCCAGCATTTT
cdr3_aa: CASSQGKATGRRQPQHF

d_call: -
j_call: TRBJ2-7
clone_size: few
v_call: TRBV7-8
cdr3_nt: TGTGCCAGCAGCCCCGGATATACTGGCGGGGCTACCTACGAGCAGTACTTC
cdr3_aa: CASSPGYTGGATYEQYF

d_call: TRBD1
j_call: TRBJ1-2
clone_size: -
v_call: TRBV25-1
cdr3_nt: TGTGCCAGCAGTGAACAAGACAGGGGGTATGGCTACACCTTC
cdr3_aa: CASSEQDRGYGYTF

d_call: TRBD2
j_call: TRBJ2-3
clone_size: -
v_call: TRBV28
cdr3_nt: TGTGCCAGCAGTCTACTTAGCGGGGCCGGCACAGATACGCAGTATTTT
cdr3_aa: CASSLLSGAGTDTQYF

d_call: -
j_call: TRBJ1-6
clone_size: -
v_call: TRBV4-2
cdr3_nt: TGTGCCAGCAGCCAAGCAGTAGGACAGCGAGATAATTCACCCCTCCACTTT
cdr3_aa: CASSQAVGQRDNSPLHF

d_call: -
j_call: TRBJ1-5
clone_size: -
v_call: TRBV7-8
cdr3_nt: TGTGCCAGCAGCTTAGATATACAGGGTGTACAGCCCCAGCATTTT
cdr3_aa: CASSLDIQGVQPQHF

d_call: -
j_call: TRBJ2-7
clone_size: -
v_call: TRBV5-6
cdr3_nt: TGTGCCAGCAGCTTGGGAGGGCCCTACGAGCAGTACTTC
cdr3_aa: CASSLGGPYEQYF

d_call: -
j_call: TRBJ1-3
clone_size: -
v_call: TRBV4-3
cdr3_nt: TGCGCCAGCAGCCAAGAAGTTCGGGACGTTAGAAACACCATATATTTT
cdr3_aa: CASSQEVRDVRNTIYF

d_call: -
j_call: TRBJ1-1
clone_size: -
v_call: TRBV9
cdr3_nt: TGTGCCAGCAGCGTAGTCTCTAGGAACACTGAAGCTTTCTTT
cdr3_aa: CASSVVSRNTEAFF

d_call: TRBD2
j_call: TRBJ2-1
clone_size: -
v_call: TRBV2
cdr3_nt: TGTGCCAGCCCCCGGGACTATAACTACAATGAGCAGTTCTTC
cdr3_aa: CASPRDYNYNEQFF

d_call: TRBD1
j_call: TRBJ1-1
clone_size: -
v_call: TRBV19
cdr3_nt: TGTGCCAGTAATGATCCGGGACAGACGATTTTTGGTTTCTTT
cdr3_aa: CASNDPGQTIFGFF

d_call: -
j_call: TRBJ1-3
clone_size: -
v_call: TRBV29-1
cdr3_nt: TGCAGCGTTGCATCCGAGGTTGGAAACACCATATATTTT
cdr3_aa: CSVASEVGNTIYF

d_call: -
j_call: TRBJ1-1
clone_size: -
v_call: TRBV6-5
cdr3_nt: TGTGCCAGCAGTTACGGGGCGACTGAAGCTTTCTTT
cdr3_aa: CASSYGATEAFF

d_call: -
j_call: TRBJ1-4
clone_size: -
v_call: TRBV19
cdr3_nt: TGTGCCAGTAGTACAGGAGCAACTAATGAAAAACTGTTTTTT
cdr3_aa: CASSTGATNEKLFF

d_call: TRBD1
j_call: TRBJ1-3
clone_size: -
v_call: TRBV7-9
cdr3_nt: TGTGCCAGCAGCTTCGGGACAGGGGCCTCTGGAAACACCATATATTTT
cdr3_aa: CASSFGTGASGNTIYF

d_call: -
j_call: TRBJ2-4
clone_size: once
v_call: TRBV23-1
cdr3_nt: TGCGCCAGCAGTCAATCGATACAGGTATACATTCAGTACTTC
cdr3_aa: CASSQSIQVYIQYF

d_call: -
j_call: TRBJ2-2
clone_size: -
v_call: TRBV7-8
cdr3_nt: TGTGCCAGCAGCCTGGGACCCGGGGAGCTGTTTTTT
cdr3_aa: CASSLGPGELFF

d_call: -
j_call: TRBJ1-1
clone_size: -
v_call: TRBV6-5
cdr3_nt: TGTGCCAGCAGTTTACAGGGGAACACTGAAGCTTTCTTT
cdr3_aa: CASSLQGNTEAFF

d_call: -
j_call: TRBJ1-6
clone_size: -
v_call: TRBV3-1/TRBV3-2
cdr3_nt: TGTGCCAGCAGCCCGCAGGGGAGGTCCTATAATTCACCCCTCCACTTT
cdr3_aa: CASSPQGRSYNSPLHF

d_call: TRBD1
j_call: TRBJ2-7
clone_size: -
v_call: TRBV28
cdr3_nt: TGTGCCAGCAGTTTATCCTCCTGGGACAGGGAGGGCGAGCAGTACTTC
cdr3_aa: CASSLSSWDREGEQYF

d_call: TRBD1
j_call: TRBJ1-5
clone_size: once
v_call: TRBV7-2
cdr3_nt: TGTGCCAGCAGCTTAGGTTACCGGACAGGCGATCAGCCCCAGCATTTT
cdr3_aa: CASSLGYRTGDQPQHF

d_call: -
j_call: TRBJ2-7
clone_size: -
v_call: TRBV5-1
cdr3_nt: TGCGCCAGCAGCTTGGTCAGTTCCTACGAGCAGTACTTC
cdr3_aa: CASSLVSSYEQYF

d_call: -
j_call: TRBJ1-3
clone_size: -
v_call: TRBV4-1
cdr3_nt: TGCGCCAGCAGCCCGCTCGGGACGGACTCTGGAAACACCATATATTTT
cdr3_aa: CASSPLGTDSGNTIYF

d_call: -
j_call: TRBJ1-1
clone_size: few
v_call: TRBV18
cdr3_nt: TGTGCCAGCTCACTCCTGACGGAGGGGAACACTGAAGCTTTCTTT
cdr3_aa: CASSLLTEGNTEAFF

d_call: -
j_call: TRBJ2-4
clone_size: -
v_call: TRBV6-5
cdr3_nt: TGTGCCAGCAGTTCCTTAGGGGGTCCCAAAAACATTCAGTACTTC
cdr3_aa: CASSSLGGPKNIQYF

d_call: TRBD2
j_call: TRBJ2-7
clone_size: -
v_call: TRBV6-2/TRBV6-3
cdr3_nt: TGTGCCAGCAGCTGGGGACTAGCGGGTTACGAGCAGTACTTC
cdr3_aa: CASSWGLAGYEQYF

d_call: -
j_call: TRBJ1-1
clone_size: -
v_call: TRBV5-1
cdr3_nt: TGCGCCAGCAGCTTGGAGCAGGGGATGAACACTGAAGCTTTCTTT
cdr3_aa: CASSLEQGMNTEAFF

d_call: TRBD1
j_call: TRBJ1-2
clone_size: -
v_call: TRBV9
cdr3_nt: TGTGCCAGCAGCGTAGGAGGACAGGGGGCCTCTAACTATGGCTACACCTTC
cdr3_aa: CASSVGGQGASNYGYTF

d_call: -
j_call: TRBJ2-7
clone_size: -
v_call: TRBV30
cdr3_nt: TGTGCCTGGAGTGTGGCAGGCGCCGAGCAGTACTTC
cdr3_aa: CAWSVAGAEQYF

d_call: TRBD1
j_call: TRBJ2-3
clone_size: -
v_call: TRBV7-9
cdr3_nt: TGTGCCAGCAGCCAGGGACAGGGGACAGATACGCAGTATTTT
cdr3_aa: CASSQGQGTDTQYF

d_call: -
j_call: TRBJ2-2
clone_size: -
v_call: TRBV3-1/TRBV3-2
cdr3_nt: TGTGCCAGCAGCCAAGGCCTAAGGGACACCGGGGAGCTGTTTTTT
cdr3_aa: CASSQGLRDTGELFF